The entry that follows covers one TCR beta chain sequence. Antigen unknown. The data were obtained in a study of cytomegalovirus exposure and HLA in healthy donors. Study-level findings and limits: As a later analysis showed, a missense DCLRE1C variant was linked to trimming of TCR beta V- and J-genes. The availability of immune exposure information extended only to CMV serostatus. For most TCR beta V segments, an earlier analysis put the productive rate at about 87% or about 30% of the time. Diagnosis of cytomegalovirus status made by the classifier reportedly showed high specificity and sensitivity.

PCR involved 60 Vbeta and 13 Jbeta primers. Only in-frame clones appear in the TCRdb table, and some are missing; sequencing was by immunoSEQ multiplex PCR. The sample yields some 90,000 clones, roughly 76% seen once. The junction had 11 bases not matched to a gene; V was cut back by 3 bases and J by 5 bases. Looked up from germline, CDR1 is LNHDA and CDR2 is SQIVND (reference sequence). This CDR3 has 16 residues. The sequence was obtained from a man aged 45-65 years in good health and CMV-seronegative. Sequenced material: PBMCs. The chain carries TRBV19 and TRBJ1-1; 8 bases are a match to TRBD1. CDR3 sequence reads: CASSMYRGQGGTEAFF. DNA of the CDR3: TGTGCCAGTAGTATGTACAGAGGACAGGGAGGGACTGAAGCTTTCTTT.